A selection of T cell receptor beta chains follows, all from one sample in a study of neoadjuvant anti-PD-1 for oral cavity cancer. Profiled with immunoSEQ multiplex PCR; TCRdb holds only in-frame clones, not every one. The sample yields around 15,000 clones, around 71% seen once. The specimen comprised PBMCs, sampled before nivolumab (anti-PD-1) treatment. The receptors were sampled from a person aged 35 to 85 with oral cavity squamous cell carcinoma. The CDR3 runs from the conserved cysteine through the conserved F or W. The D gene is left open where the match is weak. Not all rows give a size; the values are once, few, many and, for expanded clones, a class.

J,V,D,size,CDR3,DNA
TRBJ2-1,TRBV6-1,-,-,CASTPAGSGNEQFF,TGTGCCAGCACCCCCGCCGGGAGTGGCAATGAGCAGTTCTTC
TRBJ2-2,TRBV30,-,-,CAWSAPRGGTHTGELFF,TGTGCCTGGAGTGCCCCCCGGGGAGGCACCCACACCGGGGAGCTGTTTTTT
TRBJ1-1,TRBV2,-,-,CASRLPGAQNTEAFF,TGTGCCAGCAGGCTACCCGGGGCTCAGAACACTGAAGCTTTCTTT
TRBJ2-7,TRBV19,TRBD2,few,CASSNAGGYEQYF,TGTGCCAGTAGTAATGCGGGAGGGTACGAGCAGTACTTC
TRBJ1-1,TRBV9,-,-,CASSPPGQLNTEAFF,TGTGCCAGCAGCCCCCCCGGACAGTTGAACACTGAAGCTTTCTTT
TRBJ2-5,TRBV9,TRBD2,-,CASSTLAGGPRETQYF,TGTGCCAGCAGCACCCTAGCGGGAGGGCCTCGAGAGACCCAGTACTTC
TRBJ1-4,TRBV19,-,-,CASSIRMDEKLFF,TGTGCCAGTAGTATACGAATGGATGAAAAACTGTTTTTT
TRBJ2-3,TRBV5-1,TRBD2,-,CASSAWTSGSGKDTQYF,TGCGCCAGCAGCGCCTGGACTAGCGGGAGTGGGAAAGATACGCAGTATTTT
TRBJ2-1,TRBV2,TRBD2,-,CASSVLAGGVGNEQFF,TGTGCCAGCAGTGTTTTAGCGGGAGGGGTGGGCAATGAGCAGTTCTTC
TRBJ2-5,TRBV10-1,TRBD1,-,CASSEDRAQETQYF,TGCGCCAGCAGTGAGGACAGGGCCCAAGAGACCCAGTACTTC
TRBJ2-1,TRBV28,-,-,CASSIRAPTGNEQFF,TGTGCCAGCAGTATCCGGGCCCCCACCGGCAATGAGCAGTTCTTC
TRBJ2-7,TRBV6-5,-,-,CASSYTGPYEQYF,TGTGCCAGCAGTTACACAGGCCCCTACGAGCAGTACTTC
TRBJ1-2,TRBV25-1,-,medium-sized,CASSEYPDSNYGYTF,TGTGCCAGCAGTGAATACCCTGACAGTAACTATGGCTACACCTTC
TRBJ2-3,TRBV14,-,few,CASSQDFDGRDVYF,TGTGCCAGCAGCCAAGATTTCGATGGGCGGGACGTGTATTTT
TRBJ1-2,TRBV30,-,-,CAWSPGQPGNYGYTF,TGTGCCTGGAGTCCCGGACAGCCTGGGAACTATGGCTACACCTTC
TRBJ2-1,TRBV6-5,-,-,CASSYSGYNEQFF,TGTGCCAGCAGTTACTCGGGGTACAATGAGCAGTTCTTC
TRBJ2-7,TRBV28,-,-,CASSLPTGYEQYF,TGTGCCAGCAGTTTACCAACAGGTTACGAGCAGTACTTC
TRBJ2-7,TRBV6-5,-,few,CASSYSTARDYEQYF,TGTGCCAGCAGTTACTCGACAGCTAGGGACTACGAGCAGTACTTC
TRBJ2-2,TRBV6-1,-,-,CASILLVTGELFF,TGTGCCAGCATTCTCCTAGTTACCGGGGAGCTGTTTTTT
TRBJ1-5,TRBV19,-,once,CASSAQGNNQPQHF,TGTGCCAGTAGTGCCCAGGGGAACAATCAGCCCCAGCATTTT
TRBJ1-5,TRBV14,-,-,CASSQGGASNQPQHF,TGTGCCAGCAGCCAAGGGGGAGCGAGCAATCAGCCCCAGCATTTT
TRBJ2-1,TRBV6-1,-,-,CASSETSRTRHYEQFF,TGTGCCAGCAGTGAGACCTCCCGAACTCGGCACTATGAGCAGTTCTTC
TRBJ2-7,TRBV5-1,TRBD2,-,CASSSQAGLSYEQYF,TGCGCCAGCAGCTCCCAAGCGGGGCTCTCCTACGAGCAGTACTTC
TRBJ2-1,TRBV27,TRBD2,-,CASRGAGTSGMRQFF,TGTGCCAGCCGTGGAGCCGGGACTAGCGGGATGAGGCAGTTCTTC
TRBJ2-3,TRBV6-5,TRBD2,-,CASSFSGRTTDTQYF,TGTGCCAGCAGTTTTAGCGGGAGAACCACAGATACGCAGTATTTT
TRBJ1-2,TRBV28,-,-,CASSDTGGYTF,TGTGCCAGCAGCGACACGGGTGGCTACACCTTC
TRBJ2-7,TRBV10-1,-,-,CASSEDPTYEQYF,TGCGCCAGCAGTGAGGATCCCACCTACGAGCAGTACTTC
TRBJ1-2,TRBV6-5,-,-,CASSSQLYGYTF,TGTGCCAGCAGTTCACAGTTATATGGCTACACCTTC
TRBJ2-1,TRBV7-9,-,few,CASSLADSGLRINEQFF,TGTGCCAGCAGCTTGGCCGATAGCGGCTTAAGAATCAATGAGCAGTTCTTC
TRBJ2-1,TRBV5-4,TRBD2,-,CASSLEASGFGYEQFF,TGTGCCAGCAGCTTGGAGGCTAGCGGGTTCGGGTATGAGCAGTTCTTC
TRBJ2-5,TRBV5-1,TRBD2,-,CASSPLPGGFQETQYF,TGCGCCAGCAGCCCTCTCCCGGGAGGGTTCCAAGAGACCCAGTACTTC
TRBJ2-7,TRBV7-6,TRBD2,-,CASSSGGDEQYF,TGTGCCAGCAGCTCCGGGGGGGATGAGCAGTACTTC
TRBJ1-5,TRBV11-2,TRBD1,-,CASSLMGTGGESNQPQHF,TGTGCCAGCAGCTTAATGGGAACAGGGGGCGAAAGCAATCAGCCCCAGCATTTT
TRBJ1-2,TRBV6-5,TRBD1,-,CASRGTTGGRDGYTF,TGTGCCAGCAGGGGTACGACAGGGGGTCGCGATGGCTACACCTTC
TRBJ2-7,TRBV5-1,-,once,CASSSAGAPYEQYF,TGCGCCAGCAGCTCGGCTGGGGCCCCCTACGAGCAGTACTTC
TRBJ2-5,TRBV11-2,-,-,CASSSNLGEQETQYF,TGTGCCAGCAGCTCCAACCTCGGGGAACAAGAGACCCAGTACTTC
TRBJ1-3,TRBV6-6,TRBD1,-,CASSSGQGSNTIYF,TGTGCCAGCAGCTCCGGACAGGGGTCTAACACCATATATTTT
TRBJ1-5,TRBV6-6,TRBD1,once,CASSRTGGASNQPQHF,TGTGCCAGCAGTCGGACAGGGGGGGCCTCCAATCAGCCCCAGCATTTT
TRBJ1-5,TRBV2,-,-,CASSAGNQPQHF,TGTGCCAGCAGTGCTGGCAATCAGCCCCAGCATTTT
TRBJ1-5,TRBV29-1,-,-,CSVGSDNQPQHF,TGCAGCGTTGGGTCAGACAATCAGCCCCAGCATTTT
TRBJ2-2,TRBV5-1,-,-,CASSLGGLNTGELFF,TGCGCCAGCAGCTTGGGGGGGCTGAACACCGGGGAGCTGTTTTTT
TRBJ2-5,TRBV11-2,TRBD2,few,CASSSGLAGRTQETQYF,TGTGCCAGCAGCTCGGGACTAGCGGGACGTACACAAGAGACCCAGTACTTC
TRBJ2-1,TRBV11-2,-,-,CASSLVQGWGEQFF,TGTGCCAGCAGCTTAGTACAGGGCTGGGGTGAGCAGTTCTTC
TRBJ2-1,TRBV4-1,TRBD2,-,CASSQGPAGANNEQFF,TGCGCCAGCAGCCAAGGTCCAGCGGGAGCCAACAATGAGCAGTTCTTC
TRBJ2-7,TRBV30,TRBD1,-,CAWSIRDREYF,TGTGCCTGGAGTATAAGGGACAGGGAGTACTTC
TRBJ2-1,TRBV15,TRBD1,-,CATSTNRGNEQFF,TGTGCCACCAGCACGAACAGGGGGAATGAGCAGTTCTTC
TRBJ1-4,TRBV2,-,-,CASSVQGFANEKLFF,TGTGCCAGCAGCGTTCAGGGTTTCGCTAATGAAAAACTGTTTTTT
TRBJ2-3,TRBV9,TRBD2,-,CASSVVPSGSGTDTQYF,TGTGCCAGCAGCGTAGTCCCTAGCGGGAGCGGCACAGATACGCAGTATTTT
TRBJ1-5,TRBV5-6,-,-,CASSLGGRGDQPQHF,TGTGCCAGCAGCTTGGGCGGCAGGGGAGATCAGCCCCAGCATTTT
TRBJ1-5,TRBV19,-,-,CASSNRDAQRPQHF,TGTGCCAGTAGTAACCGGGACGCCCAGAGACCCCAGCATTTT